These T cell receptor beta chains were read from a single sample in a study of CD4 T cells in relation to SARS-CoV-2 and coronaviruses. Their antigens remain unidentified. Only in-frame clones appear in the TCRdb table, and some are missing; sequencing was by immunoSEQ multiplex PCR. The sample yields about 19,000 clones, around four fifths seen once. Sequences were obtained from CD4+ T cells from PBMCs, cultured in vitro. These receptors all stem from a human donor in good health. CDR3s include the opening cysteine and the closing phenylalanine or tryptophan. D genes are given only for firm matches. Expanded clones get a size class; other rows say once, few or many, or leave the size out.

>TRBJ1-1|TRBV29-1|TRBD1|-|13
TGCAGCGTCGGACAGGGGGTGAACACTGAAGCTTTCTTT
CSVGQGVNTEAFF
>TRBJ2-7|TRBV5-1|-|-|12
TGCGCCAGCAGCTGGGGAAGTGACGAGCAGTACTTC
CASSWGSDEQYF
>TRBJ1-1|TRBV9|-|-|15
TGTGCCAGCAGCGTAGACGCAAGGGTCCCGCCTGAAGCTTTCTTT
CASSVDARVPPEAFF
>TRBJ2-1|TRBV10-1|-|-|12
TGCGCCAGCAGTGAGAATTACAATGAGCAGTTCTTC
CASSENYNEQFF
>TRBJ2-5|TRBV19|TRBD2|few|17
TGTGCCAGTAGTCCCGGACTAGTCCGGGCGTCCCAAGAGACCCAGTACTTC
CASSPGLVRASQETQYF
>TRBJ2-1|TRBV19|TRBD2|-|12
TGTTCCACCCTAGCGGGACACAATGAGCAGTTCTTC
CSTLAGHNEQFF
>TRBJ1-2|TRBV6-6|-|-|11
TGTGCCAGCGGAGATAACTATGGCTACACCTTC
CASGDNYGYTF
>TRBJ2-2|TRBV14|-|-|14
TGTGCCAGCAGCCAAGGAGGGAACACCGGGGAGCTGTTTTTT
CASSQGGNTGELFF
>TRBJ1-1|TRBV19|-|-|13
TGTGCCAGTAGTATCGGGGGTGGGACTGAAGCTTTCTTT
CASSIGGGTEAFF
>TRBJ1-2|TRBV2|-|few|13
TGTGCCAGCAGTATGGGGTTAGGCTATGGCTACACCTTC
CASSMGLGYGYTF
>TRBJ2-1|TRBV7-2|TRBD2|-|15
TGTGCCAGCAGCTTTGGAGCGGGGGGGCCTAACCCGCAGTTCTTC
CASSFGAGGPNPQFF
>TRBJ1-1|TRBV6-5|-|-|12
TGTGCCAGCCACAGGTCAAACACTGAAGCTTTCTTT
CASHRSNTEAFF
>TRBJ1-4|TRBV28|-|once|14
TGTGCCAGCAGCATCTCAGGGGAGTGGGAAAAACTGTTTTTT
CASSISGEWEKLFF
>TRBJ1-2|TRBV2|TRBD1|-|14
TGTGCCAGCAGTCAAAGGACAGGGGGCGGTGGCTACACCTTC
CASSQRTGGGGYTF